Following are 25 T cell receptor beta chains from one sample sequenced in a study of blood T cell repertoires in COVID-19. Libraries were prepared by immunoSEQ multiplex PCR; TCRdb keeps only in-frame clonotypes and omits some of them. This sample has a few hundred thousand clones, with around 82% found just once. The specimen was PBMCs or T cells enriched from blood (not recorded which). The receptor source for this set is a man aged 50-60 years who had recovered from COVID-19.

The chain combines TRBV4-1 with TRBJ1-4, with D perhaps TRBD1 (5 bases). Per germline, CDR1 MGHRA and CDR2 YSYEKL. Trimming pared 0 bases from V and 0 bases from J, leaving 11 bases between. The CDR3 totals 17 residues. The CDR3 here is CASSQDNDRSTNEKLFF. CDR3 nucleotides: TGCGCCAGCAGCCAAGATAATGACAGATCAACTAATGAAAAACTGTTTTTT.

V usage is TRBV20-1 and J usage is TRBJ2-5; no definite D call. The CDR3 extends over 11 amino acids. Germline V gene sequence: CDR1 DFQATT, CDR2 SNEGSKA (reference sequence). V was cut by 0 bases and J by 4 bases, with 3 bases left in between. The CDR3 sequence is CSARELETQYF. The CDR3, as DNA: TGCAGTGCTAGAGAACTAGAGACCCAGTACTTC.

The rearrangement joins TRBV5-1 to TRBJ2-3, with 8 bases fitting TRBD2. This CDR3 comprises 16 residues. Germline lookup yields CDR1 SGHRS and CDR2 YFSETQ. J was trimmed by 0 bases and V by 3 bases; bases with no gene match: 6. The CDR3 nucleotides are TGCGCCAGCAGCTCATTAGCGGGGCCTAGCACAGATACGCAGTATTTT. It translates to CASSSLAGPSTDTQYF.

The gene calls are TRBV11-1 and TRBJ2-3, with D maybe TRBD2 (5 bases). The CDR3 is 15 residues long. V lost 0 bases and J lost 5, with 12 bases in between. Germline V gene sequence: CDR1 SGHAT, CDR2 FQDESV (reference sequence). The CDR3 sequence is CASSLAAGGKDTQYF. CDR3 DNA sequence: TGTGCCAGCAGCTTAGCGGCAGGAGGCAAAGATACGCAGTATTTT.

The genes are TRBV19 and TRBJ1-6; TRBD1 aligns across 9 bases. CDR1 and CDR2 (germline): LNHDA, SQIVND (reference sequence). V lost 8 bases, J lost 9 bases, and 2 bases stayed unmatched. The CDR3 totals 12 residues. The CDR3 is CASRQGGSPLHF. The CDR3 nucleotides read TGTGCCAGTCGACAGGGGGGTTCACCCCTCCACTTT. The full variable domain, rest sourced from reference TRBV19 and TRBJ1-6, is DGGITQSPKYLFRKEGQNVTLSCEQNLNHDAMYWYRQDPGQGLRLIYYSQIVNDFQKGDIAEGYSVSREKKESFPLTVTSAQKNPTAFYLCASRQGGSPLHFGNGTRLTVT.

This rearrangement joins TRBV3-1 (or the pseudogene TRBV3-2) to TRBJ2-6, with D tentatively TRBD1 (6 bases). The germline V and J ends were trimmed by 2 bases and 0 bases, with 14 bases remaining between them. The CDR3 is 18 residues long. From germline, CDR1 is LGHDT and CDR2 YNNKEL (reference sequence). The CDR3 DNA is TGTGCCAGCAGCCAACTACGGGACATAAACTCTGGGGCCAACGTCCTGACTTTC. Translation gives CASSQLRDINSGANVLTF.

The chain uses TRBV7-9 and TRBJ1-1, with D possibly matching TRBD1 (6 bases). V gave up 7 bases and J gave up 10 bases, with 34 bases separating them. Germline V lookup: CDR1 SEHNR, CDR2 FQNEAQ (reference sequence). CDR3 size: 18 residues. The CDR3, as DNA: TGTGCCAGCATCTCCTATCCCACCACGGGGGGCGCTTTGGGAGGAGCTTTCTTT. It translates to CASISYPTTGGALGGAFF.

The chain carries TRBV27 and TRBJ2-3; D is uncertain. The CDR3 runs to 14 residues. The germline V gene encodes CDR1 MNHEY and CDR2 SMNVEV (reference sequence). The V and J ends lost 6 bases and 5 bases respectively, with 15 bases between them. The CDR3 sequence: CASRLGHALDTQYF. The CDR3 nucleotides are TGTGCCAGCAGACTGGGCCATGCCCTAGATACGCAGTATTTT.

The rearrangement links TRBV29-1 to TRBJ2-1; the D is unclear. V was clipped by 2 bases and J by 4 bases, with 6 bases between them. The CDR3 has 12 residues. Germline V CDR1 and CDR2: SQVTM, ANQGSEA. The CDR3: CSVELVYNEQFF. CDR3 sequence (DNA): TGCAGCGTTGAACTAGTTTACAATGAGCAGTTCTTC.

The V gene is TRBV21-1, the J gene TRBJ2-1; the DNA was not used to check the table's D call, TRBD1. TRBV21-1 is tagged as a pseudogene. The CDR3 spans 15 residues. CDR3 DNA: TGTGCCAGCAGCAAAGATAACAGGGATTACAATGAGCAGTTCTTC. Protein product: CASSKDNRDYNEQFF.

This clone has only one observation. The gene calls are TRBV19 and TRBJ2-7; D is possibly TRBD1 (5 bases). The CDR3 totals 15 residues. Trimming cost V 5 bases and J 0 bases, with 14 bases left between them. Germline V gene sequence: CDR1 LNHDA, CDR2 SQIVND (reference sequence). CDR3 DNA sequence: TGTGCCAGTAGTTTTCGGCAGGGCTCCTCCTACGAGCAGTACTTC. Its translation is CASSFRQGSSYEQYF.

J is TRBJ1-1 and V is TRBV28; weak D call: TRBD1 (5 bases). Looked up from germline, CDR1 is MDHEN and CDR2 is SYDVKM. The CDR3 is made up of 15 amino acids. The V end lost 5 bases, the J end lost 0 bases, and 13 bases lay between the germline ends. The CDR3 protein is CASSLTGVLNTEAFF. The CDR3 bases are TGTGCCAGCAGTCTTACGGGGGTCTTGAACACTGAAGCTTTCTTT. Full variable domain (rest looked up from reference TRBV28 and TRBJ1-1): DVKVTQSSRYLVKRTGEKVFLECVQDMDHENMFWYRQDPGLGLRLIYFSYDVKMKEKGDIPEGYSVSREKKERFSLILESASTNQTSMYLCASSLTGVLNTEAFFGQGTRLTVV.

This chain joins TRBV4-1 and TRBJ2-1; D remains ambiguous. In germline, CDR1 is MGHRA, CDR2 YSYEKL. This CDR3 comprises 18 residues. Trimming stripped 0 bases from V and 4 bases from J, with 19 bases between. The CDR3 is CASSQESPSGYRYNEQFF. The CDR3 nucleotides read TGCGCCAGCAGCCAAGAGTCCCCCTCCGGTTACCGTTACAATGAGCAGTTCTTC.

This clone was counted once. The chain carries TRBV7-9 and TRBJ2-6; D gene ambiguous. From germline, CDR1 is SEHNR and CDR2 FQNEAQ (reference sequence). This CDR3 contains 16 residues. V dropped 1 base and J dropped 0 bases, with 7 bases sitting between them. The CDR3 DNA sequence: TGTGCCAGCAGCTTAGGGCTGTTCTCTGGGGCCAACGTCCTGACTTTC. Residues: CASSLGLFSGANVLTF.

V is TRBV7-3 and J is TRBJ2-3; D not certain. V lost 2 bases and J 5 bases, leaving 11 bases between the germline ends. This CDR3 comprises 14 residues. Germline V gene lookup returns CDR1 SGHTA and CDR2 FQGTGA. The CDR3 DNA reads as TGTGCCAGCAGCTTACTGGCTAGAGTAGATACGCAGTATTTT. Its translation is CASSLLARVDTQYF.

This clone was counted once. The gene calls are TRBV7-2 and TRBJ1-2, with 8 bases that match TRBD1. The CDR3 extends over 14 amino acids. After removal of 5 bases from V and 7 bases from J, the junction contained 9 bases not matched to a gene. Germline CDR1 is SGHTA and CDR2 is FQGNSA. The CDR3 is CASSPSTGAGGYTF. DNA of the CDR3: TGTGCCAGCAGCCCATCGACAGGGGCTGGTGGCTACACCTTC.

V is TRBV6-5 and J is TRBJ1-1, with D perhaps matching TRBD1 (5 bases). Trimming shortened V by 7 bases and J by 1 base, and 10 bases separated the two germline ends. This CDR3 has 13 amino acids. Germline V CDR1 and CDR2: MNHEY, SVGAGI. The CDR3 DNA sequence: TGTGCCAGCAAGGGGCGGGAGAACACTGAAGCTTTCTTT. Protein product: CASKGRENTEAFF.

The chain has TRBV19 and TRBJ1-2, with D unresolved. This CDR3 has 13 amino acids. V was clipped by 7 bases and J by 0 bases, with 9 bases between them. CDR1 and CDR2 (germline): LNHDA, SQIVND (reference sequence). The CDR3 DNA reads TGTGCCAGTAAAGGCGGAGCTAACTATGGCTACACCTTC. Translation: CASKGGANYGYTF.

This chain uses TRBV3-1 (or the pseudogene TRBV3-2) with TRBJ2-1, with a weak D call TRBD1 (6 bases). Trimming took off 1 base at V and 9 bases at J, with 16 bases between the two ends. This CDR3 region has 15 residues. Germline V gene lookup returns CDR1 LGHDT and CDR2 YNNKEL (reference sequence). The CDR3 region has the DNA TGTGCCAGCAGCCAAGGGGGGACGAAGGGGGTTGAGCAGTTCTTC. Its protein is CASSQGGTKGVEQFF.

The chain has TRBV29-1 and TRBJ2-3; D gene unclear. Germline-derived CDR1 and CDR2 are SQVTM and ANQGSEA. V lost 1 base and J 6 bases, leaving 14 bases between the germline ends. This CDR3 is built from 14 residues. CDR3 residues: CSVEGITHGDTQYF. CDR3 nucleotide sequence: TGCAGCGTTGAAGGGATCACACACGGGGATACGCAGTATTTT.

Here the CDR3 reads CASSRRGGTGNQPQHF. The CDR3 nucleotides read TGTGCCAGCAGTCGGAGGGGGGGTACGGGCAATCAGCCCCAGCATTTT. The V call is TRBV27, the J call TRBJ1-5; D perhaps matches TRBD1 (6 bases). V was shortened by 5 bases and J by 2 bases, with 16 bases between the two germline ends. CDR3 length equals 16 residues. Germline CDR1 and CDR2: MNHEY and SMNVEV (reference sequence).

This clone came up once. The V call is TRBV30, the J call TRBJ1-2; a possible D gene is TRBD1 (5 bases). Trimming pared 0 bases from V and 8 bases from J, leaving 19 bases between. Germline loops: CDR1 GTSNPN, CDR2 SVGIG (reference sequence). This CDR3 is 15 amino acids long. The CDR3 sequence is CAWSVHVGTLNGYTF. The CDR3 nucleotides are TGTGCCTGGAGTGTACATGTCGGGACTTTGAACGGCTACACCTTC.

This clone was detected once. Written as DNA, the CDR3 is TGTGCCAGTAGCCTGTCGTCGGGAGCAATTAGCGGGAGAGCTGAGCAGTTCTTC. This sequence encodes CASSLSSGAISGRAEQFF. V usage is TRBV19 and J usage is TRBJ2-1; 9 bases are shared with TRBD2. The CDR3 has 18 residues. CDR1 and CDR2 from the germline V gene are LNHDA and SQIVND (reference sequence). With 6 bases clipped from V and 9 bases from J, the junction kept 21 bases outside the gene matches. The whole variable domain, remainder taken from reference TRBV19 and TRBJ2-1, is DGGITQSPKYLFRKEGQNVTLSCEQNLNHDAMYWYRQDPGQGLRLIYYSQIVNDFQKGDIAEGYSVSREKKESFPLTVTSAQKNPTAFYLCASSLSSGAISGRAEQFFGPGTRLTVL.

The gene calls are TRBV4-1 and TRBJ2-2; 11 bases map to TRBD1. The CDR3 has 17 amino acids. CDR1 MGHRA and CDR2 YSYEKL come from the germline V gene. The V segment lost 4 bases and the J segment 2 bases; nucleotides outside the gene matches: 6. The CDR3 reads CASSRVWTGGNTGELFF. DNA for the CDR3: TGCGCCAGCAGCCGAGTCTGGACAGGGGGCAACACCGGGGAGCTGTTTTTT.

Details on this clone: Without the conserved terminal phenylalanine or tryptophan, this CDR3 likely stems from a read error. The J gene is TRBJ1-6, the V gene TRBV2, with TRBD1 matching over 7 bases. Germline CDR1 and CDR2: SNHLY and FYNNEI. V lost 4 bases, J lost 10 bases, and 10 bases stayed unmatched. The CDR3 runs 15 residues. The CDR3, as DNA: TGTGCCAGCAGTGCGGGACAGAGTAGGGCCTCACCCCTCCACCTT. This translates into CASSAGQSRASPLHL.